A selection of T cell receptor beta chains follows, all from one sample in a study of Ad26.COV2.S vaccination and SARS-CoV-2 variants. The repertoire was sequenced with immunoSEQ multiplex PCR; TCRdb's copy has only in-frame clones and lacks some. The top ten clones hold approximately 1.5% of a sample with hundreds of thousands of clones, approximately 88% of them seen once. The sequenced sample was peripheral blood, obtained in a trial of Ad26.COV2.S vaccine versus placebo. Receptors were obtained from a person aged 18-60 years who received the Ad26.COV2.S COVID-19 vaccine or a placebo. CDR3s include the opening cysteine and the closing phenylalanine or tryptophan. A D gene is named only where the DNA matches it firmly.

V	D	J	CDR3
TRBV6-5	TRBD1	TRBJ1-2	CASTQGQGGYGYTF
TRBV19	NA	TRBJ2-2	CASSFWGATGELFF
TRBV5-1	NA	TRBJ2-5	CASSTGAGETQYF
TRBV5-1	NA	TRBJ2-1	CASSLIGVSYNEQFF
TRBV6-5	NA	TRBJ2-7	CASSRRGYEQYF
TRBV6-1	NA	TRBJ1-5	CASSERENQPQHF
TRBV7-8	TRBD2	TRBJ2-7	CASRPHGGSYEQYF
TRBV5-1	TRBD1	TRBJ1-1	CASSLLGQGITEAFF
TRBV21-1	NA	TRBJ2-3	CASSKASSRSSGEDTQYF
TRBV11-2	NA	TRBJ1-6	CASSQSTGNSPLHF
TRBV27	NA	TRBJ1-3	CASRRISGNTIYF
TRBV19	NA	TRBJ1-1	CASSLQGTEAFF
TRBV19	TRBD2	TRBJ2-1	CASSRAGGSYNEQFF
TRBV7-2	NA	TRBJ2-3	CASSPFPGRDTDTQYF
TRBV13	NA	TRBJ2-1	CASSRGGVEFF
TRBV11-2	TRBD2	TRBJ2-7	CASSLDRPSGFSYEQYF
TRBV29-1	NA	TRBJ2-2	CSVQNRLVDTGELFF
TRBV3-1/TRBV3-2	NA	TRBJ2-1	CASSQDPLASDYNEQFF
TRBV7-2	TRBD2	TRBJ2-3	CASSLVNGGASDTQYF
TRBV6-5	TRBD1	TRBJ2-7	CASSNRGSYEQYF
TRBV3-1/TRBV3-2	TRBD1	TRBJ1-6	CASSQRRGQDNSPLHF
TRBV25-1	NA	TRBJ1-3	CASSVPGSGNTIYF
TRBV7-2	NA	TRBJ1-3	CASSLSPDPSGNTIYF
TRBV9	NA	TRBJ2-7	CASSVAVTGRNYEQYF
TRBV6-5	TRBD2	TRBJ2-7	CASSYSGLAVYEQYF
TRBV5-3	NA	TRBJ2-5	CARSNARRGEKETQYF
TRBV2	NA	TRBJ2-7	CASSSISYEQYF
TRBV18	NA	TRBJ1-1	CASSPPPRSSNTEAFF
TRBV30	NA	TRBJ1-4	CALGETRGEKLFF
TRBV4-2	TRBD1	TRBJ1-2	CASSQDRQGAVGYTF
TRBV20-1	NA	TRBJ2-1	CSAGEYNEQFF
TRBV5-1	NA	TRBJ2-3	CASSLDKVGGTQYF
TRBV5-1	NA	TRBJ1-3	CASSPTGLSGNTIYF
TRBV30	TRBD2	TRBJ2-7	CAWSAGGLYEQYF
TRBV6-5	NA	TRBJ1-5	CASSSKHRGPQHF
TRBV30	NA	TRBJ1-2	CAWIAGNYGYTF
TRBV10-3	NA	TRBJ2-6	CAISDEGAGANVLTF
TRBV20-1	NA	TRBJ2-7	CSASLWSSYEQYF
TRBV7-6	TRBD2	TRBJ2-2	CASSLGLAGVTGELFF
TRBV10-3	NA	TRBJ1-1	CAISESGDRGRGVF
TRBV5-5	NA	TRBJ1-4	CASTPRPTVANEKLFF
TRBV5-1	NA	TRBJ2-1	CASGPEGAKQFF
TRBV9	TRBD2	TRBJ2-5	CASSPRLAGGKETQYF
TRBV7-2	NA	TRBJ1-3	CASSLRGNTIYF